The rows below give T cell receptor beta chains drawn from one sample of a study of blood T cell repertoires in COVID-19. Only in-frame clones appear in the TCRdb table, and some are missing; sequencing was by immunoSEQ multiplex PCR. The sample has about 120,000 clones, 85% to 90% seen once. The specimen sequenced was peripheral blood. The origin of the receptors is a man in his 70s with active or convalescent COVID-19. The CDR3 runs from the conserved cysteine through the conserved F or W. Fields, in order: clone size, D gene, V gene, J gene, CDR3 DNA, CDR3 protein. The D gene is left open where the match is weak. Where a row states a size, it is once, few, many or the class of an expanded clone; other rows omit it.

clone_size: -; d_call: -; v_call: TRBV7-9; j_call: TRBJ1-2; cdr3_nt: TGTGCCAGCAGCCCAGAACAGGGCCGGGGAACTAACTATGGCTACACCTTC; cdr3_aa: CASSPEQGRGTNYGYTF
clone_size: -; d_call: -; v_call: TRBV27; j_call: TRBJ1-2; cdr3_nt: TGTGCCAGCAGTAACTTTAACTATGGCTACACCTTC; cdr3_aa: CASSNFNYGYTF
clone_size: -; d_call: -; v_call: TRBV19; j_call: TRBJ1-5; cdr3_nt: TGTGCCAGTAGTATAGTCGGAGGACCTAGCAATCAGCCCCAGCATTTT; cdr3_aa: CASSIVGGPSNQPQHF
clone_size: -; d_call: -; v_call: TRBV19; j_call: TRBJ1-5; cdr3_nt: TGTGCCAGTAGTATGGGTACGACTTATAGCAATCAGCCCCAGCATTTT; cdr3_aa: CASSMGTTYSNQPQHF
clone_size: -; d_call: TRBD1; v_call: TRBV2; j_call: TRBJ1-1; cdr3_nt: TGTGCCAGCACCTTACAGGGGGCGAGGGACACTGAAGCTTTCTTT; cdr3_aa: CASTLQGARDTEAFF
clone_size: few; d_call: -; v_call: TRBV3-1/TRBV3-2; j_call: TRBJ2-7; cdr3_nt: TGTGCCAGCAGCCAACTCGTCGACAAGCAGTACTTC; cdr3_aa: CASSQLVDKQYF
clone_size: -; d_call: -; v_call: TRBV7-2; j_call: TRBJ2-7; cdr3_nt: TGTGCCAGCAGCTCCGGACTATCGCCCCGCGAGCAGTACTTC; cdr3_aa: CASSSGLSPREQYF
clone_size: -; d_call: -; v_call: TRBV11-1; j_call: TRBJ1-3; cdr3_nt: TGTGCCAGCAGCTCAAGGACAGCTGGAAACACCATATATTTT; cdr3_aa: CASSSRTAGNTIYF
clone_size: -; d_call: -; v_call: TRBV7-2; j_call: TRBJ2-7; cdr3_nt: TGTGCCAGCAGCTCTTATTTGGGAGCCTACGAGCAGTACTTC; cdr3_aa: CASSSYLGAYEQYF
clone_size: -; d_call: TRBD1; v_call: TRBV18; j_call: TRBJ2-5; cdr3_nt: TGTGCCAGCTCACTGAGACAGGGATCAGGAGAGACCCAGTACTTC; cdr3_aa: CASSLRQGSGETQYF
clone_size: -; d_call: -; v_call: TRBV5-8; j_call: TRBJ1-3; cdr3_nt: TGTGCCAGCAGAATGACAGGCTCCCAACTTTACTCTGGAAACACCATATATTTT; cdr3_aa: CASRMTGSQLYSGNTIYF
clone_size: -; d_call: -; v_call: TRBV7-9; j_call: TRBJ1-1; cdr3_nt: TGTGCCAGCAGCTTAGTTGGGCGGAACACTGAAGCTTTCTTT; cdr3_aa: CASSLVGRNTEAFF
clone_size: -; d_call: -; v_call: TRBV3-1/TRBV3-2; j_call: TRBJ2-2; cdr3_nt: TGTGCCAGCAGCCAAGATCAAAACTTGAACACCGGGGAGCTGTTTTTT; cdr3_aa: CASSQDQNLNTGELFF
clone_size: -; d_call: TRBD1; v_call: TRBV28; j_call: TRBJ2-1; cdr3_nt: TGTGCCAGCAGCCCGGGGGCAGGGGGCAGGTGGAATAAGCAGTTCTTC; cdr3_aa: CASSPGAGGRWNKQFF
clone_size: -; d_call: TRBD1; v_call: TRBV28; j_call: TRBJ1-5; cdr3_nt: TGTGCCAGCAGCCCTAACGGGCAGGGGGCGGGACAGCCCCAGCATTTT; cdr3_aa: CASSPNGQGAGQPQHF
clone_size: -; d_call: TRBD1; v_call: TRBV28; j_call: TRBJ1-3; cdr3_nt: TGTGCCACCCTCGGACAGGGACCCTCTGGAAACACCATATATTTT; cdr3_aa: CATLGQGPSGNTIYF
clone_size: -; d_call: TRBD1; v_call: TRBV5-1; j_call: TRBJ2-7; cdr3_nt: TGCGCCAGCAGCTCGGGACAGGCGAAGGGTGAGCAGTACTTC; cdr3_aa: CASSSGQAKGEQYF
clone_size: once; d_call: -; v_call: TRBV5-4; j_call: TRBJ1-1; cdr3_nt: TGTGCCAGCAGCTTGGGGGCAGGGGTAGACACTGAAGCTTTCTTT; cdr3_aa: CASSLGAGVDTEAFF
clone_size: -; d_call: -; v_call: TRBV7-9; j_call: TRBJ1-2; cdr3_nt: TGTGCCAGCAGCTTGAGCAGTTTAGCTGGCTACACCTTC; cdr3_aa: CASSLSSLAGYTF
clone_size: -; d_call: -; v_call: TRBV2; j_call: TRBJ2-3; cdr3_nt: TGTGCCACCCCGAGGGGGGGAGGCCTCACGGGGCCTCCTTTCCCCGATACGCAGTATTTT; cdr3_aa: CATPRGGGLTGPPFPDTQYF
clone_size: -; d_call: -; v_call: TRBV5-1; j_call: TRBJ2-3; cdr3_nt: TGCGCCAGCAGCTTGGCTGAGGGCAGGGGACGCACAGATACGCAGTATTTT; cdr3_aa: CASSLAEGRGRTDTQYF
clone_size: -; d_call: -; v_call: TRBV6-2/TRBV6-3; j_call: TRBJ1-3; cdr3_nt: TGTGCCAGCAGTTCCTTCTTAAGAGGGAGCTACTCTGGAAACACCATATATTTT; cdr3_aa: CASSSFLRGSYSGNTIYF
clone_size: -; d_call: TRBD2; v_call: TRBV6-5; j_call: TRBJ2-1; cdr3_nt: TGTGCCAGCAGCGGGGGGTCGTACAATGAGCAGTTCTTC; cdr3_aa: CASSGGSYNEQFF
clone_size: -; d_call: -; v_call: TRBV3-1/TRBV3-2; j_call: TRBJ2-2; cdr3_nt: TGTGCCAGCAGCCAAGATGGCGGGGCACCCGGGGAGCTGTTTTTT; cdr3_aa: CASSQDGGAPGELFF
clone_size: -; d_call: -; v_call: TRBV7-8; j_call: TRBJ2-2; cdr3_nt: TGTGCCAGCAGCAGACCTAGGGGGAGGGTCACCGGGGAGCTGTTTTTT; cdr3_aa: CASSRPRGRVTGELFF
clone_size: -; d_call: -; v_call: TRBV11-2; j_call: TRBJ2-3; cdr3_nt: TGTGCCAGCAGCTTACCCCGGGGGGCAGCAGATACGCAGTATTTT; cdr3_aa: CASSLPRGAADTQYF
clone_size: -; d_call: -; v_call: TRBV6-5; j_call: TRBJ2-3; cdr3_nt: TGTGCCAGCAGTTACAGCAGGGTACTATCGACAGATACGCAGTATTTT; cdr3_aa: CASSYSRVLSTDTQYF
clone_size: -; d_call: TRBD2; v_call: TRBV30; j_call: TRBJ2-5; cdr3_nt: TGTGCCTGGACTAGCGGGCTTCAAGAGACCCAGTACTTC; cdr3_aa: CAWTSGLQETQYF
clone_size: -; d_call: -; v_call: TRBV3-1/TRBV3-2; j_call: TRBJ2-5; cdr3_nt: TGTGCCAGCAGCCAAGAGCGGGACTACCAAGAGACCCAGTACTTC; cdr3_aa: CASSQERDYQETQYF
clone_size: -; d_call: TRBD1; v_call: TRBV7-8; j_call: TRBJ1-1; cdr3_nt: TGTGCCAGCAGCCCGGGACAGGGGGCGAGCACTGAAGCTTTCTTT; cdr3_aa: CASSPGQGASTEAFF
clone_size: -; d_call: -; v_call: TRBV28; j_call: TRBJ2-5; cdr3_nt: TGTGCCAGCAGACTGGGACACCCGGGGACCCAGTACTTC; cdr3_aa: CASRLGHPGTQYF